This TCR beta chain is from a study of cytomegalovirus exposure and HLA in healthy donors. Study conclusions and caveats: In vitro testing confirmed a few CMV-associated chains as specific for CMV antigens. There were some public TCRs occurring in many donors, but most TCR sequences were rare.

This CDR3 is built from 14 residues. CDR1 and CDR2 (germline): SGHNT, YENEEA. V dropped 1 base and J dropped 7; count of bases not matched to a gene: 4. Comment on this clone: Antigen unknown.

The data were produced by immunoSEQ multiplex PCR, yet TCRdb's version contains in-frame clones alone and is incomplete. The sample yields under 350,000 clones, just over 85% seen once. The chain recombines TRBV11-3 with TRBJ1-1, with 9 bases identical to TRBD1. This receptor was taken from a woman aged 18-29 years in good health and CMV-seronegative. The sequencing input was PBMCs. The chain's CDR3 is CASSLVQGAGEAFF. CDR3 nucleotides: TGTGCCAGCAGCTTAGTACAGGGGGCGGGTGAAGCTTTCTTT.